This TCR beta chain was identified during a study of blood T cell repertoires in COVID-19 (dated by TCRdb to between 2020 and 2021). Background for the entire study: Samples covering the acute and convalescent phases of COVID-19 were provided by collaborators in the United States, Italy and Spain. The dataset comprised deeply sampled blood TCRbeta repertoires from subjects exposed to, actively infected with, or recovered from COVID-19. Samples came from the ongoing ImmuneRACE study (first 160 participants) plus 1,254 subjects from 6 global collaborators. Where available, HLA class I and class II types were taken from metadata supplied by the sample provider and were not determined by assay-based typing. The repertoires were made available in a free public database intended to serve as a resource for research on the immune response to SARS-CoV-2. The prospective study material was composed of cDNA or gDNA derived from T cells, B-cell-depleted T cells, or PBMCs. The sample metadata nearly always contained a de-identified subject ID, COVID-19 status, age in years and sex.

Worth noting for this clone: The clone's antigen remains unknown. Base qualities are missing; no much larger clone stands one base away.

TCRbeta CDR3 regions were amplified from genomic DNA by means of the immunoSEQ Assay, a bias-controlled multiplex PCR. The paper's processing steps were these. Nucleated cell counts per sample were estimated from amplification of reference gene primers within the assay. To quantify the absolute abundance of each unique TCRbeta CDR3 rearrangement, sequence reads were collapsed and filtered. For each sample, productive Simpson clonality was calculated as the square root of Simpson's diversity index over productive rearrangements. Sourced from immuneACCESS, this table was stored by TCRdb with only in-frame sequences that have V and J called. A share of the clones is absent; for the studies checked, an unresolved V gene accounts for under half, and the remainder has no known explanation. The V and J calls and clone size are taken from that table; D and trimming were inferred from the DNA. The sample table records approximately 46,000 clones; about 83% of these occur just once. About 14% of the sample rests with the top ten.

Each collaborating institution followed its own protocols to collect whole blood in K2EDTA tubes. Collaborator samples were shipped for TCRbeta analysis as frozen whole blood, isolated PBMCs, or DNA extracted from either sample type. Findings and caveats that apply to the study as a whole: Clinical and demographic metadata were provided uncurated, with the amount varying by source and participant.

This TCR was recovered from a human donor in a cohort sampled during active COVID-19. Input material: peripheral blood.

The nucleotide sequence reads TGTGCCAGCAGGGGGCAGCTCACAGATACGCAGTATTTT. It translates to CASRGQLTDTQYF. This receptor chain uses TRBV5-4 and TRBJ2-3; 5 matching bases give a weak D call of TRBD1. Inclusive of the bounding cysteine and phenylalanine, the CDR3 is 13 residues long. Only the CDR3 DNA is retained, 39 bases long and in frame from the first base. Trimming at the junction amounts to 5 bases on V and 2 bases on J, and the germline ends lie 9 bases apart. Taken from the germline V gene (reference sequence), the CDR1 and CDR2 loops are SGHNT and YYREEE.